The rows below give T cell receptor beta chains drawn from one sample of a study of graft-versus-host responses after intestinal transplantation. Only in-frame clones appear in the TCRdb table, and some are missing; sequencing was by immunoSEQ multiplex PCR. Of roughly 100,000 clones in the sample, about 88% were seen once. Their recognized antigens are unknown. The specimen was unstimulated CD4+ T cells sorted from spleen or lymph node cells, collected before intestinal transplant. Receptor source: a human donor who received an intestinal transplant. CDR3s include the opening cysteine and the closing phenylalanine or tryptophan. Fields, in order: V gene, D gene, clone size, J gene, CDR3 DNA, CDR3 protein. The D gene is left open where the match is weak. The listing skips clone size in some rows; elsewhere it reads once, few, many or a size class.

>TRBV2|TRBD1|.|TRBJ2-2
TGTGCCAGCATGGGACAGACGAACACCGGGGAGCTGTTTTTT
CASMGQTNTGELFF
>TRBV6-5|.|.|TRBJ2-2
TGTGCCAGCAGTTATAGGACAACGAACACCGGGGAGCTGTTTTTT
CASSYRTTNTGELFF
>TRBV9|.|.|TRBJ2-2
TGTGCCAGCAGCGTAAGAGAAGGACCGAACACCGGGGAGCTGTTTTTT
CASSVREGPNTGELFF
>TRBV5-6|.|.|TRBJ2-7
TGTGCCAGCAGCTTGGCCAAGGTCCTCACTCGGGCGTTCTACGAGCAGTACTTC
CASSLAKVLTRAFYEQYF
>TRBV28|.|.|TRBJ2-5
TGTGCCAGCAGCCTACTAGTAGAAAGGGAGACCCAGTACTTC
CASSLLVERETQYF
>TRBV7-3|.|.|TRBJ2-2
TGTGCCAGCAGCTTAGAGGCGGGCGGGGAGCTGTTTTTT
CASSLEAGGELFF
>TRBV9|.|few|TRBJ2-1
TGTGCCAGCAGCGTCGAGGACGCAAGCTCCTACAATGAGCAGTTCTTC
CASSVEDASSYNEQFF
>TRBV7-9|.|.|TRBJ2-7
TGTGCCAGCAGCCCCACCCCCTACGAGCAGTACTTC
CASSPTPYEQYF
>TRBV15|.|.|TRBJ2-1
TGTGCCACCAGCAGGGGTACTCTAGCGAGTCGTAACAATGAGCAGTTCTTC
CATSRGTLASRNNEQFF
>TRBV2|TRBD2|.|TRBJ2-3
TGTGCCAGCAGTGAAGCGCTTGAAGCGGGAGGGAACACAGATACGCAGTATTTT
CASSEALEAGGNTDTQYF
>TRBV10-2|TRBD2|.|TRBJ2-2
TGCGCCAGCAGGACGACTAGCGGGAGAGGCGGGGAGCTGTTTTTT
CASRTTSGRGGELFF
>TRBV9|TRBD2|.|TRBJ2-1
TGTGCCAGCAGCGTAGCTCTCGGGACTAGCGGTGGTGAGCAGTTCTTC
CASSVALGTSGGEQFF
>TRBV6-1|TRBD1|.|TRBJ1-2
TGTGCCAGCAGGGACAGGGCCCCGAATGGCTACACCTTC
CASRDRAPNGYTF
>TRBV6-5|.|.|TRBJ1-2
TGTGCCAGCAGTTACGGAGGACGAGCCGATGGCTACACCTTC
CASSYGGRADGYTF
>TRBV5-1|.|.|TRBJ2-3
TGCGCCAGCAGCTTGGTAACCGGTGATACGCAGTATTTT
CASSLVTGDTQYF
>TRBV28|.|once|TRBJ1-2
TGTGCCAGCAGCGTACAGGAAAACTATGGCTACACCTTC
CASSVQENYGYTF
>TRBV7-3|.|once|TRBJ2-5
TGTGCCAGCCGACCAGAGGTGGAGACCCAGTACTTC
CASRPEVETQYF
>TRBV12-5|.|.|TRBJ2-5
TGTGCTAGTGGTGACCGGGGACTTTCCCTCCAAGAGACCCAGTACTTC
CASGDRGLSLQETQYF
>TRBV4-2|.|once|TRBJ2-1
TGTGCCAGCAGCCAAAGGGAGACGGATGAGCAGTTCTTC
CASSQRETDEQFF
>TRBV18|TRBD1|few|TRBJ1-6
TGTGCCAGCTCTCTCCGGGACAGTGATTCACCCCTCCACTTT
CASSLRDSDSPLHF
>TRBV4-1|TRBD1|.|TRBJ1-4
TGCGCCAGCAGCCAACCCAGGACAGGGGTTGCAACTAATGAAAAACTGTTTTTT
CASSQPRTGVATNEKLFF
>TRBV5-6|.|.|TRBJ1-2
TGTGCCAGCAGCTTGGCCGCAGTCAACTATGGCTACACCTTC
CASSLAAVNYGYTF
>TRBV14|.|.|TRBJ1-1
TGTGCCAGCAGCCAAGTGTTGGGGTATGGCACTGAAGCTTTCTTT
CASSQVLGYGTEAFF
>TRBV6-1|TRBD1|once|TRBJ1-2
TGTGCCAGCAGTGTCGGACAGGGGACCCATGGCTACACCTTC
CASSVGQGTHGYTF
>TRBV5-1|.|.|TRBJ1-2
TGCGCCAGCAGCCTATGGGGGGATGGCTACACCTTC
CASSLWGDGYTF
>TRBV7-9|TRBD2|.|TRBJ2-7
TGTGCCAGCAACTTAGCGGGGGAAGGCGAGCAGTACTTC
CASNLAGEGEQYF
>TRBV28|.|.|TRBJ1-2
TGTGCCAGCAGTCCCCGCCGCGCTAACTATGGCTACACCTTC
CASSPRRANYGYTF
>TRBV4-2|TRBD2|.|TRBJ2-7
TGTGCCAGCAGCCAAGAAACGGGGGGGCAGTACTTC
CASSQETGGQYF
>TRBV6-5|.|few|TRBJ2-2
TGTGCCAGCAGGTGGAGGGACGGGGAGCTGTTTTTT
CASRWRDGELFF
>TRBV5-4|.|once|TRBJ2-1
TGTGCCAGCAGCTTTGGCGGGGAAACCTACAATGAGCAGTTCTTC
CASSFGGETYNEQFF
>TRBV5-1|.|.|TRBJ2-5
TGCGCCAGCAGCTTGGGGGCGGGGAGCCAAGAGACCCAGTACTTC
CASSLGAGSQETQYF
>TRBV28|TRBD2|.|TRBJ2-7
TGTGCCAGCAGTTTCGGGCGGGAGAAAGGATTCTCCTACGAGCAGTACTTC
CASSFGREKGFSYEQYF
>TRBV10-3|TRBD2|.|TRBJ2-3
TGTGCCATCAGTGAACTAGCGAAAAACACAGATACGCAGTATTTT
CAISELAKNTDTQYF
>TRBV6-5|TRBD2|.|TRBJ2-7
TGTGCCAGCAGTTATAGCCGGGACTACTCCTACGAGCAGTACTTC
CASSYSRDYSYEQYF
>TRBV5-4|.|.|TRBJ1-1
TGTGCCAGCGGGCTTGTAGGCGTCACTGAAGCTTTCTTT
CASGLVGVTEAFF
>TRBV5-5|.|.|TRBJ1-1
TGTGCCAGCAGCTTGGGTTCCCCCACTGAAGCTTTCTTT
CASSLGSPTEAFF
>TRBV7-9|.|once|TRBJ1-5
TGTGCCAGCAGCTTGAACTACAATCAGCCCCAGCATTTT
CASSLNYNQPQHF
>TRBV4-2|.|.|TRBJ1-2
TGTGCCAGCAGCCAATACGTAGAAGGATATGGCTACACCTTC
CASSQYVEGYGYTF
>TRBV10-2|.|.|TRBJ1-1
TGCGCCAGCAGTGGGGGGGGTGGGCACACTGAAGCTTTCTTT
CASSGGGGHTEAFF
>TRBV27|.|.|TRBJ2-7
TGTGCCAGCAGTCCGGGACACCTCACCTACGAGCAGTACTTC
CASSPGHLTYEQYF
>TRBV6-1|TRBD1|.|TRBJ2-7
TGTGCCAGCAGTTCCCAGGCAGGGGGCCCCTACGAGCAGTACTTC
CASSSQAGGPYEQYF
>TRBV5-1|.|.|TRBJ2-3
TGCGCCAGCAGCTTCGTGGGCAGAGGCACAGATACGCAGTATTTT
CASSFVGRGTDTQYF
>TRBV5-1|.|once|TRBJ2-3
TGCGCCAGCAGCTTGAGGGGGGCAGATACGCAGTATTTT
CASSLRGADTQYF
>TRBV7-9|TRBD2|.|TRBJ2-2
TGTGCCAGCAGCGGCCGCGGGGCGGGAGGGAACACCGGGGAGCTGTTTTTT
CASSGRGAGGNTGELFF
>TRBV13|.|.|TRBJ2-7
TGTGCCAGCAGCCCCCGGACGGGAGACTACGAGCAGTACTTC
CASSPRTGDYEQYF
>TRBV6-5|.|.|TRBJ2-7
TGTGCCAGCAGCCGTTCGGGGATATACGAGCAGTACTTC
CASSRSGIYEQYF
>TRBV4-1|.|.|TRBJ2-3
TGCGCCAGCAGCCAAGAAGACGGGTATACGCAGTATTTT
CASSQEDGYTQYF
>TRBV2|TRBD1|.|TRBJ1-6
TGTGCCAGCAGTGAATTCTACGCAGGGGGAGGATCACCCCTCCACTTT
CASSEFYAGGGSPLHF
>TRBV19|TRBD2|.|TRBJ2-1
TGTGCCAGTAGTATTAACGGGGGGGCCGAGGGTGAGCAGTTCTTC
CASSINGGAEGEQFF
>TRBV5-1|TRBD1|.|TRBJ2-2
TGCGCCAGCAGCAAATTCGGGACAGGGGATTGGTGGTCGAACACCGGGGAGCTGTTTTTT
CASSKFGTGDWWSNTGELFF
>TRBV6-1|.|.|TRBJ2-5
TGTGCCAGCAGTGAAGCTGGGGGCGGTGGCCAAGAGACCCAGTACTTC
CASSEAGGGGQETQYF
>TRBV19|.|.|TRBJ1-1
TGTGCCAGTAGTATTCAGGGGAACACTGAAGCTTTCTTT
CASSIQGNTEAFF
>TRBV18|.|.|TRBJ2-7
TGTGCCAGCTCACCACCCGACCCCTCCTACGAGCAGTACTTC
CASSPPDPSYEQYF
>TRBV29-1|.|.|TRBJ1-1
TGCAGCGTTGCTACGACAACCAGGCGGACTGAAGCTTTCTTT
CSVATTTRRTEAFF
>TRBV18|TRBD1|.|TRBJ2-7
TGTGCCAGCTCACCAAAGCGCCAGGGGGCCCCCTACGAGCAGTACTTC
CASSPKRQGAPYEQYF